This note documents a single TCR beta chain sequence. Sequencing was performed with immunoSEQ multiplex PCR; in TCRdb, only in-frame clones are kept and a portion is missing. The repertoire consists of under 85,000 clones, with approximately 80% occurring once and the leading ten covering about 5.6%. This sample is part of a study of blood T cell repertoires in COVID-19. Looked up from germline, CDR1 is SEHNR and CDR2 is FQNEAQ (reference sequence). This CDR3 is built from 16 residues. The V and J ends lost 1 base and 10 bases, in that order; junction bases with no gene match: 8. This chain connects TRBV7-9 to TRBJ1-6, with TRBD1 matching over 9 bases. Sequences were obtained from peripheral blood. The source is a man aged 55 to 70 with active or convalescent COVID-19. The CDR3 DNA is TGTGCCAGCAGCTTAGATCGGACAGGGGCTGGGTCACCCCTCCACTTT. Translating gives CASSLDRTGAGSPLHF.